This TCR beta chain was captured by sequencing in a study of graft-versus-host responses after intestinal transplantation. Whole-study results and caveats: Some patients had graft-donor T cell macrochimerism. In their allografts, the ratios of graft-versus-host to host-versus-graft T cell clones were high.

Details on this clone: Its matching antigen is unknown.

CDR3 length: 14 residues. The junction had 3 bases not matched to a gene; V was cut back by 4 bases and J by 4 bases. Germline loops: CDR1 LNHDA, CDR2 SQIVND (reference sequence). This table comes from immunoSEQ multiplex PCR, and its TCRdb copy is limited to in-frame clones, with some not included. Of 100,000 or so clones in the sample, 90% to 95% were seen once. The TCR originated in a human donor who was the organ donor for an intestinal transplant. The sequences come from unstimulated CD8+ T cells sorted from spleen or lymph node cells, collected before transplant. The V call is TRBV19, the J call TRBJ2-1; 8 nucleotides agree with TRBD1. The CDR3 region is CASSTGGAYNEQFF. For the CDR3, the DNA is TGTGCCAGTAGTACAGGGGGCGCATACAATGAGCAGTTCTTC.